Sequencing of this TCR beta chain was carried out in a study of memory CD8 T cells in hepatitis C reinfection. Whole-study context: Late or post reinfection samples were taken 12 to 24 weeks after detection.

Repertoires were generated with immunoSEQ multiplex PCR, while TCRdb's copy carries only in-frame clones and drops some. Of some 50,000 clones listed, 85% to 90% are singletons. This clone has just a few counts. Time point here: late/post reinfection, 12 to 24 weeks after detection. Sorted cells were sequenced directly ex vivo without any in vitro expansion. At all three reinfection time points, viable CD3+ CD8+ CD45RO- cells from a couple of donors served as controls. The source material was naive CD8+ T cells sorted from blood. The sequence was collected from a man between 18 and 29 years old with hepatitis C virus infection.

The CDR3 nucleotides are TGCGCCAGCAGGCCTTCGGGGGGCAACACTGAAGCTTTCTTT. It codes for CASRPSGGNTEAFF. This chain uses TRBV4-1 with TRBJ1-1, with D possibly being TRBD1 (6 bases). CDR1 MGHRA and CDR2 YSYEKL come from the germline V gene. The V end lost 6 bases, the J end lost 2 bases, and 13 bases lay between the germline ends. CDR3 length equals 14 residues.